These T cell receptor beta chains were read from a single sample in a study of cytomegalovirus exposure and HLA in healthy donors. Sequencing was performed with immunoSEQ multiplex PCR; in TCRdb, only in-frame clones are kept and a portion is missing. The sample includes roughly 120,000 clones, approximately 80% of them seen just once. The sample comprised PBMCs. These receptors all come from a man aged 40-50 years in good health and CMV-seronegative. The CDR3 runs from the conserved cysteine through the conserved F or W. D genes are given only for firm matches. Rows give clone size only sometimes, using once, few, many, or a class for an expanded clone.

J: TRBJ2-7
V: TRBV30
D: TRBD2
size: -
CDR3: CASRLAGGLGQYF
DNA: TGTGCCTCCCGACTAGCGGGGGGGCTAGGGCAGTACTTC

J: TRBJ1-1
V: TRBV7-8
D: TRBD1
size: -
CDR3: CASSFNRGDTEAFF
DNA: TGTGCCAGCAGCTTTAACAGGGGGGACACTGAAGCTTTCTTT

J: TRBJ2-7
V: TRBV9
D: TRBD1
size: -
CDR3: CASSVGTGGIYEQYF
DNA: TGTGCCAGCAGCGTGGGGACAGGGGGAATCTACGAGCAGTACTTC

J: TRBJ1-4
V: TRBV6-1
D: -
size: -
CDR3: CASSERVGWAPNEKLFF
DNA: TGTGCCAGCAGTGAGAGGGTTGGGTGGGCCCCTAATGAAAAACTGTTTTTT

J: TRBJ2-3
V: TRBV27
D: -
size: -
CDR3: CASSWGSTDTQYF
DNA: TGTGCCAGCAGCTGGGGCAGCACAGATACGCAGTATTTT

J: TRBJ2-3
V: TRBV7-9
D: TRBD1
size: -
CDR3: CASSLRQGATDTQYF
DNA: TGTGCCAGCAGCCTTAGACAGGGGGCGACAGATACGCAGTATTTT

J: TRBJ1-2
V: TRBV5-5
D: -
size: -
CDR3: CASSFDSPYGYTF
DNA: TGTGCCAGCAGTTTTGACAGCCCCTATGGCTACACCTTC

J: TRBJ2-5
V: TRBV5-1
D: -
size: -
CDR3: CASSLAGRETQYF
DNA: TGCGCCAGCAGCCTCGCCGGTCGGGAGACCCAGTACTTC

J: TRBJ2-7
V: TRBV7-6
D: TRBD1
size: -
CDR3: CASSLGTGLAYEQYF
DNA: TGTGCCAGCAGCTTAGGGACAGGGCTGGCCTACGAGCAGTACTTC

J: TRBJ2-5
V: TRBV2
D: -
size: -
CDR3: CASSETRLGETQYF
DNA: TGTGCCAGCAGTGAAACCAGACTCGGGGAGACCCAGTACTTC

J: TRBJ2-2
V: TRBV7-2
D: -
size: -
CDR3: CASSPARGSTGELFF
DNA: TGTGCCAGCAGCCCTGCCCGGGGGAGCACCGGGGAGCTGTTTTTT

J: TRBJ1-1
V: TRBV6-5
D: -
size: -
CDR3: CASSTVNTEAFF
DNA: TGTGCCAGCAGCACAGTGAACACTGAAGCTTTCTTT

J: TRBJ2-2
V: TRBV11-1
D: TRBD1
size: -
CDR3: CASSLNYRPQGMTGELFF
DNA: TGTGCCAGCAGCTTAAATTATCGCCCACAGGGGATGACCGGGGAGCTGTTTTTT

J: TRBJ2-2
V: TRBV30
D: -
size: once
CDR3: CAWSLVIGELFF
DNA: TGTGCCTGGAGTCTAGTGATCGGGGAGCTGTTTTTT

J: TRBJ2-7
V: TRBV1
D: -
size: -
CDR3: CTSSQPMSGGGSYEQYF
DNA: TGCACCAGCAGCCAACCAATGAGCGGGGGGGGCAGTTACGAGCAGTACTTC

J: TRBJ1-5
V: TRBV27
D: -
size: -
CDR3: CASSRADQPQHF
DNA: TGTGCCAGCAGCAGGGCCGATCAGCCCCAGCATTTT

J: TRBJ1-1
V: TRBV9
D: -
size: -
CDR3: CARQPREEDTEAFF
DNA: TGTGCCAGACAGCCACGGGAAGAAGACACTGAAGCTTTCTTT

J: TRBJ1-6
V: TRBV5-5
D: TRBD1
size: -
CDR3: CASSLEGQGQPLHF
DNA: TGTGCCAGCAGCTTGGAGGGACAGGGGCAACCCCTCCACTTT

J: TRBJ1-2
V: TRBV7-9
D: TRBD1
size: -
CDR3: CASWDRENYGYTF
DNA: TGTGCCAGTTGGGACAGGGAGAACTATGGCTACACCTTC

J: TRBJ2-1
V: TRBV9
D: TRBD2
size: -
CDR3: CASSDPGGHSYNEQFF
DNA: TGTGCCAGCAGCGACCCGGGGGGGCATTCTTACAATGAGCAGTTCTTC

J: TRBJ1-2
V: TRBV7-3
D: -
size: -
CDR3: CASSLICTGRSYGYTF
DNA: TGTGCCAGCAGCTTAATTTGTACAGGGAGAAGCTATGGCTACACCTTC

J: TRBJ2-3
V: TRBV6-6
D: -
size: -
CDR3: CASRLRGSTDTQYF
DNA: TGTGCCAGCAGACTCCGGGGTAGCACAGATACGCAGTATTTT

J: TRBJ2-5
V: TRBV5-1
D: TRBD2
size: -
CDR3: CASSRTSGGPQETQYF
DNA: TGCGCCAGCAGCCGCACTAGCGGGGGGCCCCAAGAGACCCAGTACTTC

J: TRBJ1-4
V: TRBV6-5
D: -
size: -
CDR3: CASSYGPGDYEKLFF
DNA: TGTGCCAGCAGTTACGGGCCAGGGGATTATGAAAAACTGTTTTTT

J: TRBJ2-3
V: TRBV7-9
D: -
size: -
CDR3: CASSPFSTDTQYF
DNA: TGTGCCAGCAGCCCTTTTAGCACAGATACGCAGTATTTT

J: TRBJ1-2
V: TRBV6-6
D: TRBD1
size: -
CDR3: CASSSPGDRWGYTF
DNA: TGTGCCAGCAGTTCACCGGGGGACAGGTGGGGCTACACCTTC

J: TRBJ2-5
V: TRBV4-3
D: TRBD2
size: -
CDR3: CASSQDSGGQETQYF
DNA: TGCGCCAGCAGCCAAGATAGCGGGGGCCAAGAGACCCAGTACTTC

J: TRBJ1-6
V: TRBV9
D: -
size: -
CDR3: CASSVDRSNNSPLHF
DNA: TGTGCCAGCAGCGTAGATAGGAGTAATAATTCACCCCTCCACTTT

J: TRBJ1-1
V: TRBV9
D: -
size: few
CDR3: CASSVGVSGTEAFF
DNA: TGTGCCAGCAGCGTAGGAGTCTCGGGCACTGAAGCTTTCTTT

J: TRBJ1-3
V: TRBV7-9
D: -
size: -
CDR3: CASSLAREASGNTIYF
DNA: TGTGCCAGCAGCTTAGCCAGGGAAGCTTCTGGAAACACCATATATTTT

J: TRBJ1-1
V: TRBV4-2
D: -
size: -
CDR3: CASRPYAAWGQGTEAFF
DNA: TGTGCCAGCAGGCCATACGCGGCTTGGGGGCAGGGCACTGAAGCTTTCTTT

J: TRBJ2-3
V: TRBV28
D: -
size: few
CDR3: CASSQALITDTQYF
DNA: TGTGCCAGCAGTCAGGCCCTTATTACCGATACGCAGTATTTT

J: TRBJ2-2
V: TRBV29-1
D: TRBD2
size: -
CDR3: CSVLGGTRNTGELFF
DNA: TGCAGCGTCCTGGGGGGGACTAGGAACACCGGGGAGCTGTTTTTT

J: TRBJ2-7
V: TRBV27
D: -
size: -
CDR3: CASSLGPDYEQYF
DNA: TGTGCCAGCAGTTTAGGGCCAGATTACGAGCAGTACTTC

J: TRBJ2-7
V: TRBV10-3
D: -
size: -
CDR3: CAITRGIAYEQYF
DNA: TGTGCCATCACGCGGGGAATCGCCTACGAGCAGTACTTC

J: TRBJ2-2
V: TRBV2
D: -
size: -
CDR3: CASITLNRGTGELFF
DNA: TGTGCCAGCATAACTTTGAACCGGGGGACCGGGGAGCTGTTTTTT

J: TRBJ1-4
V: TRBV6-1
D: -
size: -
CDR3: CASSESWDKYEKLFF
DNA: TGTGCCAGCAGTGAATCTTGGGACAAATATGAAAAACTGTTTTTT

J: TRBJ2-7
V: TRBV7-2
D: -
size: -
CDR3: CASSLGLASEQYF
DNA: TGTGCCAGCAGCTTAGGGCTAGCCAGCGAGCAGTACTTC

J: TRBJ2-7
V: TRBV27
D: -
size: -
CDR3: CASSITLNRDEQYF
DNA: TGTGCCAGCTCCATAACCCTAAATCGGGACGAGCAGTACTTC

J: TRBJ1-2
V: TRBV4-3
D: TRBD1
size: -
CDR3: CASSQDWQGAAGYTF
DNA: TGCGCCAGCAGCCAAGATTGGCAGGGGGCGGCCGGCTACACCTTC

J: TRBJ2-1
V: TRBV6-5
D: -
size: -
CDR3: CASRSRGRAYNEQFF
DNA: TGTGCCAGCAGAAGCAGGGGTAGGGCCTACAATGAGCAGTTCTTC

J: TRBJ2-7
V: TRBV11-2
D: -
size: -
CDR3: CASSLDPGFDEQYF
DNA: TGTGCCAGCAGCTTAGATCCGGGTTTCGACGAGCAGTACTTC

J: TRBJ1-2
V: TRBV5-1
D: -
size: -
CDR3: CASSETVNYGYTF
DNA: TGCGCCAGCAGCGAAACAGTAAACTATGGCTACACCTTC

J: TRBJ1-1
V: TRBV6-1
D: -
size: once
CDR3: CASTLGLNTEAFF
DNA: TGTGCCAGCACGTTGGGCCTGAACACTGAAGCTTTCTTT

J: TRBJ2-1
V: TRBV7-9
D: TRBD2
size: -
CDR3: CASSLQLAGGYNEQFF
DNA: TGTGCCAGCAGCCTACAACTAGCGGGGGGATACAATGAGCAGTTCTTC

J: TRBJ1-1
V: TRBV19
D: -
size: -
CDR3: CASTLTGRNTEAFF
DNA: TGTGCCAGTACTTTGACAGGCCGGAACACTGAAGCTTTCTTT

J: TRBJ1-2
V: TRBV18
D: -
size: -
CDR3: CASSPPTGAAYGYTF
DNA: TGTGCCAGCTCACCCCCGACAGGAGCGGCCTATGGCTACACCTTC

J: TRBJ2-3
V: TRBV6-5
D: -
size: -
CDR3: CASSYNSYTDTQYF
DNA: TGTGCCAGCAGTTACAATAGCTACACAGATACGCAGTATTTT

J: TRBJ1-1
V: TRBV11-2
D: TRBD1
size: -
CDR3: CASSRSGLGQGFSEAFF
DNA: TGTGCCAGCAGCCGAAGCGGCCTGGGACAGGGGTTTTCGGAAGCTTTCTTT

J: TRBJ2-5
V: TRBV5-6
D: TRBD1
size: few
CDR3: CASSHGTVSETQYF
DNA: TGTGCCAGCAGCCACGGGACAGTCTCGGAGACCCAGTACTTC

J: TRBJ1-2
V: TRBV9
D: TRBD1
size: -
CDR3: CASSGPGTGVDGYTF
DNA: TGTGCCAGCAGCGGCCCCGGGACAGGGGTGGATGGCTACACCTTC